This TCR beta chain was sequenced during a study of PD-L1 blockade in urothelial cancer. As for the study in general: Males with urothelial cancer arising in the bladder constituted most of the roughly 30 patients. General study results and limits: Patients who had durable benefit saw their tumor-associated blood clones expand more at 3 weeks.

In the case of this clone: The antigen remains unidentified.

In germline, CDR1 is SGHTA, CDR2 FQGNSA. Trimming left V 5 bases short and J 5 bases short, with 20 bases between. CDR3 length equals 16 residues. The time point is: pretreatment peripheral blood. Sequenced by immunoSEQ multiplex PCR; TCRdb stores in-frame clones only, minus some. The repertoire holds 32,000 or so clones, with about 87% as singletons. The sample was PBMCs, taken around atezolizumab (anti-PD-L1) treatment. V and J are TRBV7-2 and TRBJ2-3, with a tentative D call TRBD2 (6 bases). The source of this sequence is a man aged 55 to 70 with urothelial cancer. CDR3 bases: TGTGCCAGCAGCAATATGGGGGGATCAGTTGGAGATACGCAGTATTTT. Residues: CASSNMGGSVGDTQYF.